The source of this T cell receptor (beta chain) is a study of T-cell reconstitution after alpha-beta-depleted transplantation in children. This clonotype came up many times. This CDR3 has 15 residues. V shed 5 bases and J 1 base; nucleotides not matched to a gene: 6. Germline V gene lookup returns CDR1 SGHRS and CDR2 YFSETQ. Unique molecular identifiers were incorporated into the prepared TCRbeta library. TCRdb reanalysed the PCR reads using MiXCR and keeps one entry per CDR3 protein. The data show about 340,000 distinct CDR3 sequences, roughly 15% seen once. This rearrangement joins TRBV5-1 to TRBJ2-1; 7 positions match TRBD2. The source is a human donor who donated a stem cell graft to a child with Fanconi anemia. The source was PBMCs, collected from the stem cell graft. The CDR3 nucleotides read TGCGCCAGCAGACTATCGGGGGGATCCTACAATGAGCAGTTCTTC. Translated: CASRLSGGSYNEQFF.